This note documents a single T cell receptor (beta chain) sequence. Its antigen remains unknown. The sample comes from a study of cytomegalovirus exposure and HLA in healthy donors. Study information: Counted in an early data release were approximately 85 million unique TCRs from HLA-typed donors. General study points: Earlier analysis found most TCR beta V segments productive about 90% or about 30% of the time. A later analysis found that most CMV-associated TCR beta chains appeared HLA-restricted. Several of the most significant clusters were apparently associated with common viral pathogens in a later analysis.

The CDR3 loop spans 11 amino acids. Germline V gene data show CDR1 as SQVTM and CDR2 as ANQGSEA. V lost 3 bases and J lost 9, with 9 bases in between. Primers for the PCR totalled 60 Vbeta and 13 Jbeta. Some clones are missing from TCRdb's copy, which holds only in-frame ones; the method was immunoSEQ multiplex PCR. The data show about 190,000 clones, around 85% seen once. Sequenced material: PBMCs. The chain joins TRBV29-1 to TRBJ2-1, with a possible D match to TRBD2 (5 bases). The clonotype originates from a man between 18 and 29 years old in good health and CMV-seronegative. CDR3: CSVERTFEQFF. The CDR3 DNA follows: TGCAGCGTTGAGCGGACTTTTGAGCAGTTCTTC.